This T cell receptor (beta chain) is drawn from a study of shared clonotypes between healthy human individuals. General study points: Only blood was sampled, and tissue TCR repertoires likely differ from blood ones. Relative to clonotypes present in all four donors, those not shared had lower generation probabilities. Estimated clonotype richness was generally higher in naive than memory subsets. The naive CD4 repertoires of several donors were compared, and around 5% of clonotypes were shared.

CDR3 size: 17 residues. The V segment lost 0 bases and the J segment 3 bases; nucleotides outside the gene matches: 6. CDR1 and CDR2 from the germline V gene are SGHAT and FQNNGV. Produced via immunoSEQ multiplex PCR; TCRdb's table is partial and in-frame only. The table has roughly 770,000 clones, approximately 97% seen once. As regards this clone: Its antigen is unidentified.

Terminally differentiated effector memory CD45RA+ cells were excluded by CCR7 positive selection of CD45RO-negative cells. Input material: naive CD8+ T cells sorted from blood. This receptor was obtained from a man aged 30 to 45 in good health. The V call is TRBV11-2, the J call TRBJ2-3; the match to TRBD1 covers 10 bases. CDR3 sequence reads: CASSLDLDRGKTDTQYF. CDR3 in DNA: TGTGCCAGCAGCTTAGATCTGGACAGGGGGAAGACAGATACGCAGTATTTT.